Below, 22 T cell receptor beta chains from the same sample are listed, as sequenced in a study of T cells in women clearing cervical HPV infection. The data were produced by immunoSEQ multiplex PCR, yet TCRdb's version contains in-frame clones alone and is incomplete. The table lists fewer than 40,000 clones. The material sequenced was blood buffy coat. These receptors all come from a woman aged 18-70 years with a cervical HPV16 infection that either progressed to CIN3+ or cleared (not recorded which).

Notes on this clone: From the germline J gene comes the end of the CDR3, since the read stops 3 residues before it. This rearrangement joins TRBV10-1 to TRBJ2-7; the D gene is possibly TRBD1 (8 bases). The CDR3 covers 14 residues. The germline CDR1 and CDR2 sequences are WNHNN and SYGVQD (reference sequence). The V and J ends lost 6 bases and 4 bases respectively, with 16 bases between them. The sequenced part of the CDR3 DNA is TGCGCCAGCAGCGCCGGACAGGGACTATACGAG. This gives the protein CASSAGQGLYE. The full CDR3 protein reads CASSAGQGLYEQYF.

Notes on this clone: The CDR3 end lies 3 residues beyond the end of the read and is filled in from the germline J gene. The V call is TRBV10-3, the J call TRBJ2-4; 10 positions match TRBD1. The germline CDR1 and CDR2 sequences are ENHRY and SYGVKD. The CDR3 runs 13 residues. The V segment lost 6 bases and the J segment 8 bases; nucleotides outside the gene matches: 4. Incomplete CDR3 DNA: TGTGCCATCAGCGGACAGGGGGATCACATT. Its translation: CAISGQGDHI. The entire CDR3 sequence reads CAISGQGDHIQYF.

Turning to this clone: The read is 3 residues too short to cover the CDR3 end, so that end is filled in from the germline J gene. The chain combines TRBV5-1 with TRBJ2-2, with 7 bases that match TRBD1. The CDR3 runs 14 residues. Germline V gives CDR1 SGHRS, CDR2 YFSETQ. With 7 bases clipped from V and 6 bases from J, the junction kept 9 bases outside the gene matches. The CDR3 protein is CASGSHRGPGELFF. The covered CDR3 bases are TGCGCCAGCGGGTCCCACAGGGGCCCCGGGGAG.

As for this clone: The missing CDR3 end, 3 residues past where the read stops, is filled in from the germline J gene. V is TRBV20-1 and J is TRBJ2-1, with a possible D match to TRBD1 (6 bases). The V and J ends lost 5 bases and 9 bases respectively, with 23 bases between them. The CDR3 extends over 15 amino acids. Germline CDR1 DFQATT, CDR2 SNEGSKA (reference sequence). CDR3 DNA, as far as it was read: TGCAGTGCTTTACCCGACAGGCCACATCGTGGTGAG. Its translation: CSALPDRPHRGE. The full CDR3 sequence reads CSALPDRPHRGEQFF.

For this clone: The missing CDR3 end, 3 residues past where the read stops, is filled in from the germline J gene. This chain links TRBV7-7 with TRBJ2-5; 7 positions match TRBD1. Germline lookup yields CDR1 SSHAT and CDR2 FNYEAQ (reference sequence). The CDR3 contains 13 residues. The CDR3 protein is CASQKGQAETQYF. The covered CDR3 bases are TGTGCTAGCCAAAAAGGACAGGCGGAGACC.

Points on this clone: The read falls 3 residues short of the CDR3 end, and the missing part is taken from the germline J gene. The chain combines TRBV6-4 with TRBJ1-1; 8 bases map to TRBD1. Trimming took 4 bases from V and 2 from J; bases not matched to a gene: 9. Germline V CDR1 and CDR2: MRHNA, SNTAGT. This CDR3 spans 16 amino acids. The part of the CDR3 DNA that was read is TGTGCCAGCAGTGCCAGGGGGCCGAAATTTAACACTGAA. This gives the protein CASSARGPKFNTE. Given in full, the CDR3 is CASSARGPKFNTEAFF.

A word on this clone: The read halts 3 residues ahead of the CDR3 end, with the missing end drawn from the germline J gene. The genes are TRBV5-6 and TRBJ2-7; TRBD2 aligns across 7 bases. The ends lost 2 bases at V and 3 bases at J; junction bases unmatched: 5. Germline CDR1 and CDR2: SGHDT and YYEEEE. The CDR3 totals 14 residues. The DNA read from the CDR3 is TGTGCCAGCAGCTTCTCCGGCGGGGGCTACGAG. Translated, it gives CASSFSGGGYE. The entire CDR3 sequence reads CASSFSGGGYEQYF.

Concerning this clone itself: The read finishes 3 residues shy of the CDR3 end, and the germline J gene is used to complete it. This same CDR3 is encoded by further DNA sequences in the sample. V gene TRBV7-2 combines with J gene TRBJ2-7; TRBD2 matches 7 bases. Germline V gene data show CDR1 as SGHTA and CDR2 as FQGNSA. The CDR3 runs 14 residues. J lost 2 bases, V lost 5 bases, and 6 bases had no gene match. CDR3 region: CASSPPGGTYEQYF. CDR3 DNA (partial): TGTGCCAGCAGCCCCCCCGGGGGGACCTACGAG.

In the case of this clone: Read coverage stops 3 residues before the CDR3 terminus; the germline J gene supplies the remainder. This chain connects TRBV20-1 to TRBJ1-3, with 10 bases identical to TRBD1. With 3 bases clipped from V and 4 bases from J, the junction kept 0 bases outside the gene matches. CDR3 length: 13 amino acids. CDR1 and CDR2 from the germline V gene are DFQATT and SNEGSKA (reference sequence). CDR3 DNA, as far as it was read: TGCAGTGCTAGGACAGGGGGCGGAAACACC. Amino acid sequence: CSARTGGGNT. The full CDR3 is CSARTGGGNTIYF.

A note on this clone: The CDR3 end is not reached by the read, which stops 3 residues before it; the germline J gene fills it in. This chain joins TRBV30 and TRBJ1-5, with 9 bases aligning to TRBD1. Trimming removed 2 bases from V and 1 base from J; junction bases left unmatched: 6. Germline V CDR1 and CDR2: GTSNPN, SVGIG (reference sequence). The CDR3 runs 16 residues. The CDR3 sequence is CAWSSGTGLSNQPQHF. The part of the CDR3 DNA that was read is TGTGCCTGGAGTTCTGGGACAGGGCTAAGCAATCAGCCC. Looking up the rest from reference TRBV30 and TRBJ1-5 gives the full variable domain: SQTIHQWPATLVQPVGSPLSLECTVEGTSNPNLYWYRQAAGRGLQLLFYSVGIGQISSEVPQNLSASRPQDRQFILSSKKLLLSDSGFYLCAWSSGTGLSNQPQHFGDGTRLSIL.

The CDR3 DNA, read in part, is TGTGCCAGCAGATCCAAAACAGGGGGCTCTGAA. It specifies CASRSKTGGSE. The full-length CDR3 reads as CASRSKTGGSEAFF. This chain joins TRBV5-4 and TRBJ1-1; 9 nucleotides agree with TRBD1. From the germline J gene comes the end of the CDR3, since the read stops 3 residues before it. CDR3 size: 14 residues. CDR1 SGHNT and CDR2 YYREEE come from the germline V gene (reference sequence). Trimming cost V 5 bases and J 6 bases; bases outside gene matches: 8.

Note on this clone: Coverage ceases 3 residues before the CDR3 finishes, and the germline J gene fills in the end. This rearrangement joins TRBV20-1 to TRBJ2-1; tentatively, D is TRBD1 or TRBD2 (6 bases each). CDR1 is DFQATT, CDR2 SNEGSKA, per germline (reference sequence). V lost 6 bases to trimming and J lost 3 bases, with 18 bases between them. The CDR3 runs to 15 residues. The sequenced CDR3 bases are TGCAGTGCCGAAACCGGAGGGGGTTTCTACAATGAG. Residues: CSAETGGGFYNE. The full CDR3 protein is CSAETGGGFYNEQFF.

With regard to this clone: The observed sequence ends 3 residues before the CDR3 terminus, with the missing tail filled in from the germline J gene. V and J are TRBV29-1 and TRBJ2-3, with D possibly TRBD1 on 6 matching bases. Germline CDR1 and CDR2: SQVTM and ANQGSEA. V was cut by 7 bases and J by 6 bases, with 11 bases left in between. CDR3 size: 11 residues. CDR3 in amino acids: CSGDTADTQYF. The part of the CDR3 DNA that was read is TGCAGCGGGGACACGGCGGATACG.

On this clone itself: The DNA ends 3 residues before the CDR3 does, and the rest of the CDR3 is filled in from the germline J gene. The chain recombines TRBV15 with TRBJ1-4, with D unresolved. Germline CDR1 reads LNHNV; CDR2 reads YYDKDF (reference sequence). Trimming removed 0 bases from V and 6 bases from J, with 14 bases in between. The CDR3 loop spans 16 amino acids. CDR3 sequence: CATSRDSGSGDEKLFF. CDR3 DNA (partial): TGTGCCACCAGCAGAGATAGCGGGTCGGGAGATGAAAAA. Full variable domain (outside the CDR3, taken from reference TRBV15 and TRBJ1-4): DAMVIQNPRYQVTQFGKPVTLSCSQTLNHNVMYWYQQKSSQAPKLLFHYYDKDFNNEADTPDNFQSRRPNTSFCFLDIRSPGLGDTAMYLCATSRDSGSGDEKLFFGSGTQLSVL.

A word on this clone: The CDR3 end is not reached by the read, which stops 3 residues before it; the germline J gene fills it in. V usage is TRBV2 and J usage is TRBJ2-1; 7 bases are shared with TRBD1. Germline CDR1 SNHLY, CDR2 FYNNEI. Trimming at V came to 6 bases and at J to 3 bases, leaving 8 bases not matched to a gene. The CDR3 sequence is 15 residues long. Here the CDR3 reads CASRTGSFRYNEQFF. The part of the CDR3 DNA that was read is TGTGCCAGCAGGACAGGGAGTTTTCGCTACAATGAG. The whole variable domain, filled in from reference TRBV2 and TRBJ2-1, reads EPEVTQTPSHQVTQMGQEVILRCVPISNHLYFYWYRQILGQKVEFLVSFYNNEISEKSEIFDDQFSVERPDGSNFTLKIRSTKLEDSAMYFCASRTGSFRYNEQFFGPGTRLTVL.

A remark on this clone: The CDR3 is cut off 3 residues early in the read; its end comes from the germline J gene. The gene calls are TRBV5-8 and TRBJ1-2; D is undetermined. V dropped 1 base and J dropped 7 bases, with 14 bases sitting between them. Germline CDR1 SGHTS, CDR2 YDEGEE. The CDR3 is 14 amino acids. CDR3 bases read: TGTGCCAGCAGCTTGAATCTCGGTCACGTTGGC. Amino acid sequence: CASSLNLGHVG. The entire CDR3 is CASSLNLGHVGYTF.

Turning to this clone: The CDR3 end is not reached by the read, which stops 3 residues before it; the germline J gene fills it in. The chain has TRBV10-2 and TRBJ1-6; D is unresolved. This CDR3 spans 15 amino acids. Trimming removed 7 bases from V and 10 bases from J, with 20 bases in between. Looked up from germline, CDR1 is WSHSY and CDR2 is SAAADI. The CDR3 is CASNPGGPSGSPLHF. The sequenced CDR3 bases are TGCGCCAGCAATCCAGGAGGACCCTCGGGGTCACCC.

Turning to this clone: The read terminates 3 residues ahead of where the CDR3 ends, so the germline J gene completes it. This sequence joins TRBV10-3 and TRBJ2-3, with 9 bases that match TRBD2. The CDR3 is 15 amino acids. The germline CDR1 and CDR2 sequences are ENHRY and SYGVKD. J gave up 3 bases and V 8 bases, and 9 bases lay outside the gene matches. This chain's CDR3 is CAIRGSSGGTDTQYF. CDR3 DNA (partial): TGTGCCATCCGTGGTAGTAGCGGGGGAACAGATACG.

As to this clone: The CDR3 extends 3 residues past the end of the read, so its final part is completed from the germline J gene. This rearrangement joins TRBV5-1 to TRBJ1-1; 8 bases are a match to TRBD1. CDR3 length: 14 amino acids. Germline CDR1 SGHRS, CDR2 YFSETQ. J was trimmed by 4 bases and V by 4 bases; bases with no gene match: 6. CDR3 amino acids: CASSATGVGTEAFF. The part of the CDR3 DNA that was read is TGCGCCAGCAGCGCGACAGGGGTGGGCACTGAA.

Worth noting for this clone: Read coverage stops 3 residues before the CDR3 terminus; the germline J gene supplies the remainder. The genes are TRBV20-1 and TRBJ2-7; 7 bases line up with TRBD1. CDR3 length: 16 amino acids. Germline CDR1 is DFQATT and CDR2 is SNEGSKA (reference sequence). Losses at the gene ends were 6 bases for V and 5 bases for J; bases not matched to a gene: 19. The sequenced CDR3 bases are TGCAGTGCCCAAGCCTTCAATTACGGGACAGTGGACGAG. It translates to CSAQAFNYGTVDE. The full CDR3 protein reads CSAQAFNYGTVDEQYF.

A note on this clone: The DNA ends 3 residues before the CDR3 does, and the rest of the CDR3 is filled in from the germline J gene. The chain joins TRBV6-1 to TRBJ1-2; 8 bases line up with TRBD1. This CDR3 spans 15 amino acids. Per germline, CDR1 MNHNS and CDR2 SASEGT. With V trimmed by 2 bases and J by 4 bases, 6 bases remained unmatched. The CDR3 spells CASSESQGAPYGYTF. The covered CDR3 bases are TGTGCCAGCAGTGAAAGTCAGGGGGCCCCCTATGGC.

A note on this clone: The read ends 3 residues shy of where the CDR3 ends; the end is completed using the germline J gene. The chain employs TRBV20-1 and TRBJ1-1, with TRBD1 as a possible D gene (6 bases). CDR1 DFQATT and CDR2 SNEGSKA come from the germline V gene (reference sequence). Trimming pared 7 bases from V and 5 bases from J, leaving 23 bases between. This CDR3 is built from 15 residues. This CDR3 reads CSVSQSGAGATEAFF. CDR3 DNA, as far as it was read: TGCAGTGTTTCTCAGTCCGGTGCGGGGGCGACTGAA.